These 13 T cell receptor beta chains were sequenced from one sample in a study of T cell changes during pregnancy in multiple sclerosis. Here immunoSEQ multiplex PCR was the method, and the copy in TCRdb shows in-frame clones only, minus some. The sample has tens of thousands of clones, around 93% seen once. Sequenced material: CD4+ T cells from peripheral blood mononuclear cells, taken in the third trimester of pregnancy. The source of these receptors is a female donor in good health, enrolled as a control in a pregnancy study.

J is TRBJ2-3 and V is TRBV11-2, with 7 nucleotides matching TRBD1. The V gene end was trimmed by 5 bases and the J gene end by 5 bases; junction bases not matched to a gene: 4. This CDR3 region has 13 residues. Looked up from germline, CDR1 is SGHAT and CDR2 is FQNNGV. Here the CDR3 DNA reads TGTGCCAGCAGCCCGGACAGGAGAGATACGCAGTATTTT. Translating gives CASSPDRRDTQYF.

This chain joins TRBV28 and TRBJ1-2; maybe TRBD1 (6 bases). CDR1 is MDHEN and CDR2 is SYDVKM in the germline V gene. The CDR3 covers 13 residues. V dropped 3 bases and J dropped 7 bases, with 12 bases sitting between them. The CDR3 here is CASSLWTESGYTF. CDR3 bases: TGTGCCAGCAGTTTGTGGACAGAAAGTGGCTACACCTTC.

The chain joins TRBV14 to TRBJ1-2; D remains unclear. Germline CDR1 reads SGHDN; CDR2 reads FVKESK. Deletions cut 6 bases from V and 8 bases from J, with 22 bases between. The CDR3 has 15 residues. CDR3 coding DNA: TGTGCCAGCAGTCAGATGCCAGTACCTCGAGGGGGCTACACCTTC. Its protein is CASSQMPVPRGGYTF.

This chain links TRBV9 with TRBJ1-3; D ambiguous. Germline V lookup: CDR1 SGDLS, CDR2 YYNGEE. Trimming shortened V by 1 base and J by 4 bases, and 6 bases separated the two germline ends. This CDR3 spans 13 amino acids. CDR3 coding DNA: TGTGCCAGCAGCGTAAGAGGGGGAAACACCATATATTTT. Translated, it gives CASSVRGGNTIYF.

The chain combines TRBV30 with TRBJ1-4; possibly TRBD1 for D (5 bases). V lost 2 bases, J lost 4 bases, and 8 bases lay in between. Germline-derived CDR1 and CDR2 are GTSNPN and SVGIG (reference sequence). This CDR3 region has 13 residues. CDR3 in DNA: TGTGCCTGGAGTCGGGACTATAATGAAAAACTGTTTTTT. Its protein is CAWSRDYNEKLFF.

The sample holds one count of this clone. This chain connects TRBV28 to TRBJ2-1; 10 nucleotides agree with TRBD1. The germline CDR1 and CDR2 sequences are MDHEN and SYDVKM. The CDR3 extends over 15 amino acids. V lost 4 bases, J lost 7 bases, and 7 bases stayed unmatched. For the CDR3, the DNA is TGTGCCAGCAGTTATCCGGGACAGGGGAGGAATGAGCAGTTCTTC. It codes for CASSYPGQGRNEQFF.

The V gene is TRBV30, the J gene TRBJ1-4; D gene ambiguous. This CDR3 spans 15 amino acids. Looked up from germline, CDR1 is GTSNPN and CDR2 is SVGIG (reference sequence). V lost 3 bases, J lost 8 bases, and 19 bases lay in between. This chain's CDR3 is CAWSRDYGEGEKLFF. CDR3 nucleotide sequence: TGTGCCTGGAGCCGCGATTACGGGGAAGGAGAAAAACTGTTTTTT.

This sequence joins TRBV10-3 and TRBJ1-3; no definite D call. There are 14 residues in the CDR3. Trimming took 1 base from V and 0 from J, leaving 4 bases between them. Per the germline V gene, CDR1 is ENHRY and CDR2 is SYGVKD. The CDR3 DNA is TGTGCCATCAGTGAGTTTAGCTCTGGAAACACCATATATTTT. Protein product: CAISEFSSGNTIYF.

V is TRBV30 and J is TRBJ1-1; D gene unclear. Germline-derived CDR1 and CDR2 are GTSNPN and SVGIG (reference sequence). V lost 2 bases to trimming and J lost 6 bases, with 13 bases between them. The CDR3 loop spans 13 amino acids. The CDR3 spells CAWSLYHRAEAFF. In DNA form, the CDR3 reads TGTGCCTGGAGTTTATATCACCGGGCTGAAGCTTTCTTT.

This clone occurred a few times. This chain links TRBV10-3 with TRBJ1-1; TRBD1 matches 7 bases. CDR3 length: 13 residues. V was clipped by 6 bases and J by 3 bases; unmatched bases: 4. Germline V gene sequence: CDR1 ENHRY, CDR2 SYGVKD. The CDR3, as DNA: TGTGCCATCAGACGAACAGGGGACACTGAAGCTTTCTTT. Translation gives CAIRRTGDTEAFF.

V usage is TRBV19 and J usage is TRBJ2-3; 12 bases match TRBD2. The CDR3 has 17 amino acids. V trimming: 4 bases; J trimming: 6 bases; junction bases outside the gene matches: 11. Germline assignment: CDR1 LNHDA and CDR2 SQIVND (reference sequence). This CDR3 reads CASSTQYLAGGRDTQYF. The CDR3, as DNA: TGTGCCAGTAGTACGCAATATCTAGCGGGGGGGAGGGATACGCAGTATTTT.

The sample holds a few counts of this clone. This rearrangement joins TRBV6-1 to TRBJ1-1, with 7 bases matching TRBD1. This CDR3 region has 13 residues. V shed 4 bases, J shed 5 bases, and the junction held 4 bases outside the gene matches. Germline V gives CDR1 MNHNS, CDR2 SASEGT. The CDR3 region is CASSGPDRTEAFF. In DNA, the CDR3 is TGTGCCAGCAGTGGGCCGGACAGGACTGAAGCTTTCTTT.

The DNA for the CDR3 is TGTGCCAGCAGCACCCGGACTAGCGGGGGGGGGAATACGCAGTATTTT. As protein: CASSTRTSGGGNTQYF. This rearrangement joins TRBV7-8 to TRBJ2-3, with 15 bases matching TRBD2. The CDR3 consists of 16 residues. The germline CDR1 and CDR2 sequences are SGHVS and FQNEAQ. V trimming: 5 bases; J trimming: 7 bases; junction bases outside the gene matches: 7.